This T cell receptor (beta chain) was sequenced in a study of T cells in localized non-small cell lung cancer. Germline-derived CDR1 and CDR2 are SGHTA and FQGNSA. V shed 5 bases, J shed 6 bases, and the junction held 4 bases outside the gene matches. This CDR3 is 12 amino acids long. The method was immunoSEQ multiplex PCR; TCRdb's version includes in-frame clones alone and lacks a portion of them. The table records more than 15,000 clones, over 75% of them present only once. This clone was seen a few times. The clonotype originates from a female donor older than 55 with stage III squamous cell lung carcinoma. The source material was peripheral blood, sampled before any cancer treatment. The chain uses TRBV7-2 and TRBJ2-7, with 7 bases fitting TRBD1. The CDR3 DNA reads TGTGCCAGCAGCAAGACAGGGAGCGAGCAGTACTTC. Its protein is CASSKTGSEQYF.